This TCR beta chain is drawn from a study of CD8 T cells in ankylosing spondylitis. Regarding the study as a whole: Enrichment of disease-linked clones was reportedly significant in matched ankylosing spondylitis synovial fluid. Within ankylosing spondylitis blood, a TCR beta motif made up of seven to nine highly homologous variants appeared to be characteristic. Previously reported in reactive arthritis synovial fluid and blood were some of the motif variants.

The V and J ends lost 6 bases and 1 base, in that order; junction bases with no gene match: 10. CDR3 length: 16 amino acids. The germline CDR1 and CDR2 sequences are DFQATT and SNEGSKA (reference sequence). Of note for this clonotype: Its antigen is as yet unknown.

By quantitative 5'-RACE with molecular barcodes, the TCR beta libraries were made. TCRdb ran MiXCR on the 5' RACE reads and lists one entry per CDR3 protein. Here the sample spans about 240,000 distinct CDR3 sequences, 20% to 30% being singletons. The chain uses TRBV20-1 and TRBJ2-5, with 11 bases that match TRBD2. The clonotype originates from a male donor with ankylosing spondylitis or in good health (not recorded which). The sequenced sample was blood, either unsorted or a sorted T cell fraction (not recorded which). CDR3 residues: CSAAPTSGGPQETQYF. CDR3 sequence (DNA): TGCAGTGCCGCACCAACTAGCGGGGGACCCCAAGAGACCCAGTACTTC.